This T cell receptor (beta chain) was recorded in a study of vaccination effects on CD4 cells after COVID-19. Sequencing was preceded by expansion of antigen-specific CD4+ T cells with viral peptide pools in the ViraFEST assay. Subsequent to roughly 9 days of culture, CD4+ T cells were isolated. PCR confirmed that the person was infected with SARS-CoV-2 between March and December 2020. About this clone: Its target is not known.

The CDR3 is 15 amino acids. V was pared by 3 bases and J by 3 bases, with 6 bases of the junction left unmatched. The germline V gene encodes CDR1 KGHSH and CDR2 LQKENI. Clones were sequenced by immunoSEQ multiplex PCR, and TCRdb holds only the in-frame ones, with some missing. The top ten clones hold 5% to 6% of a sample with approximately 70,000 clones, 65% to 85% of them seen once. This chain uses TRBV18 with TRBJ2-5; the match to TRBD1 covers 8 bases. Sequenced material: CD4+ T cells from PBMCs cultured with HIV peptides, taken before COVID-19 vaccination. Subset noted: HIV-1 Nef peptide pool negative control/reference culture. The source of this sequence is a human donor who had a prior SARS-CoV-2 infection. CDR3 bases: TGTGCCAGCTCACCTCCGGAGACAGGGGAAGAGACCCAGTACTTC. Translation: CASSPPETGEETQYF.